This record covers a single T cell receptor beta chain. This entry is derived from a study of T cell changes during pregnancy in multiple sclerosis. Method: immunoSEQ multiplex PCR; TCRdb's copy keeps in-frame clones and lacks some. This sample has 100,000 or so clones, with almost 95% found just once. V was trimmed by 3 bases and J by 6 bases, leaving 13 bases between them. Germline V CDR1 and CDR2: SNHLY, FYNNEI. This CDR3 has 14 residues. V gene TRBV2 combines with J gene TRBJ2-3; no definite D call. The sequence came from a female donor with multiple sclerosis, enrolled in a pregnancy study. Sequenced material: peripheral blood, taken before pregnancy. CDR3 amino acids: CASSETPGADTQYF. CDR3 sequence (DNA): TGTGCCAGCAGTGAGACCCCGGGTGCGGATACGCAGTATTTT. Supplemented by reference TRBV2 and TRBJ2-3, the full variable domain reads EPEVTQTPSHQVTQMGQEVILRCVPISNHLYFYWYRQILGQKVEFLVSFYNNEISEKSEIFDDQFSVERPDGSNFTLKIRSTKLEDSAMYFCASSETPGADTQYFGPGTRLTVL.